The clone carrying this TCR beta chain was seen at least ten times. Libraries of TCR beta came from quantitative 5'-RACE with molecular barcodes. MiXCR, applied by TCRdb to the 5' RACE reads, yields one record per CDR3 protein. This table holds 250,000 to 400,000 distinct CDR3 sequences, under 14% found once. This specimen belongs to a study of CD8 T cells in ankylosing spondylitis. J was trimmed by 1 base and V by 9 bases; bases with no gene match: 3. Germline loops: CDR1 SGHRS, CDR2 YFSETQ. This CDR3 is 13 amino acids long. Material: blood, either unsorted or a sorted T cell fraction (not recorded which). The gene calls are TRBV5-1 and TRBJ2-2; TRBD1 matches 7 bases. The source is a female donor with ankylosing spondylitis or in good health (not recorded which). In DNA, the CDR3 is TGCGCCACCAGACAGGGGAACACCGGGGAGCTGTTTTTT. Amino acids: CATRQGNTGELFF.